These 19 T cell receptor beta chains share one sample of origin, sequenced in a study of patients and donors after allogeneic stem cell transplantation (dated by TCRdb to between 2020 and 2021). Preparation of the library involved RT-PCR. The sample was run on a NextSeq 550. TCRdb trimmed the raw reads at Q25, called clones with MiXCR and kept productive beta chains. CDR3 protein duplicates are merged, each entry listing the most common genes and DNA. This sample holds 80,000 to 90,000 distinct CDR3 sequences; about 48% were observed only once. The ten largest clones take up 50% to 75% of the sample. The sequenced sample consisted of blood, either unsorted or a sorted T cell fraction (not recorded which). These receptor sequences come from a human donor who was either an allogeneic HSCT recipient or a stem cell or donor lymphocyte infusion donor (not recorded which). It is not recorded whose cells these are; they may come from a transplant donor.

The CDR3 reads CASIGGGSHHAGYTF. CDR3 nucleotide sequence: TGTGCCAGCATAGGGGGCGGCAGTCATCACGCGGGCTACACCTTC. The chain employs TRBV6-2 or TRBV6-3 and TRBJ1-2, with 7 bases aligning to TRBD1. From germline, CDR1 is MNHEY and CDR2 SVGEGT. The CDR3 runs to 15 residues. V shed 7 bases and J 8 bases; nucleotides not matched to a gene: 16.

The chain carries TRBV6-2 or TRBV6-3 and TRBJ1-5; D ambiguous. The V gene's germline CDR1 is MNHEY and CDR2 SVGEGT. V was shortened by 4 bases and J by 0 bases, with 7 bases between the two germline ends. This CDR3 is built from 14 residues. This CDR3 is CASSSQNSNQPQHF. In DNA, the CDR3 is TGTGCCAGCAGTTCTCAGAATAGCAATCAGCCCCAGCATTTT.

The rearrangement joins TRBV6-6 to TRBJ1-5, with 7 bases lining up with TRBD1. CDR3 length: 15 residues. Trimming removed 2 bases from V and 7 bases from J; junction bases left unmatched: 8. The germline V gene encodes CDR1 MNHNY and CDR2 SVGAGI (reference sequence). CDR3 nucleotide sequence: TGTGCCAGCAGTTACCAGACAGGGAGGAACCAGCCCCAGCATTTT. It is translated as CASSYQTGRNQPQHF.

The chain joins TRBV3-1 to TRBJ2-7; no firm D call. Looked up from germline, CDR1 is LGHDT and CDR2 is YNNKEL (reference sequence). The ends were cut back, 1 base at V and 3 bases at J, with 13 bases in the middle. The CDR3 loop spans 15 amino acids. DNA of the CDR3: TGTGCCAGCAGCCAAGCCGGGCCAGGAGACTACGAGCAGTACTTC. Its protein product is CASSQAGPGDYEQYF.

The V call is TRBV20-1, the J call TRBJ1-6; 9 bases match TRBD1. The germline gives CDR1 DFQATT, CDR2 SNEGSKA (reference sequence). CDR3 length equals 15 residues. With 3 bases clipped from V and 10 bases from J, the junction kept 10 bases outside the gene matches. The CDR3 sequence is CSARPWTGAGSPLHF. As DNA, the CDR3 is TGCAGTGCTAGGCCTTGGACAGGGGCCGGGTCACCCCTCCACTTT.

The chain has TRBV20-1 and TRBJ1-2; TRBD1 aligns across 7 bases. Losses at the gene ends were 3 bases for V and 4 bases for J; bases not matched to a gene: 5. Germline CDR1 reads DFQATT; CDR2 reads SNEGSKA (reference sequence). The CDR3 contains 13 residues. The CDR3 region has the DNA TGCAGTGCTAGTCTGACAGGGACCTATGGCTACACCTTC. Protein sequence: CSASLTGTYGYTF.

The chain recombines TRBV3-1 with TRBJ1-5, with no clear D. Trimming removed 1 base at V and 4 bases at J, with 8 bases between. The germline V gene encodes CDR1 LGHDT and CDR2 YNNKEL (reference sequence). The CDR3 is made up of 14 amino acids. The CDR3 here is CASSQGHLNQPQHF. For the CDR3, the DNA is TGTGCCAGCAGCCAAGGGCATTTGAATCAGCCCCAGCATTTT. Together with reference TRBV3-1 and TRBJ1-5, the CDR3 gives the full variable domain: DTAVSQTPKYLVTQMGNDKSIKCEQNLGHDTMYWYKQDSKKFLKIMFSYNNKELIINETVPNRFSPKSPDKAHLNLHINSLELGDSAVYFCASSQGHLNQPQHFGDGTRLSIL.

CDR3: CSWGTRIYEQYF. CDR3 in DNA: TGCAGCTGGGGCACGAGAATATACGAGCAGTACTTC. The genes are TRBV20-1 and TRBJ2-7, with D perhaps matching TRBD1 (5 bases). The CDR3 has 12 residues. The V gene's germline CDR1 is DFQATT and CDR2 SNEGSKA (reference sequence).

This chain links TRBV9 with TRBJ2-7, with D hard to call. The CDR3 runs 14 residues. The V and J ends lost 0 bases and 6 bases respectively, with 13 bases between them. Germline CDR1 reads SGDLS; CDR2 reads YYNGEE. The CDR3 nucleotides are TGTGCCAGCAGCGTAGATGGTCAGTTCTTCGAGCAGTACTTC. It specifies CASSVDGQFFEQYF.

V and J are TRBV28 and TRBJ1-2, with D perhaps TRBD1 (5 bases). Germline values: CDR1 MDHEN, CDR2 SYDVKM. There are 14 residues in the CDR3. V lost 6 bases to trimming and J lost 2 bases, with 13 bases between them. CDR3 protein: CASRWGSQNYGYTF. In nucleotides, the CDR3 is TGTGCCAGCAGGTGGGGCAGTCAAAACTATGGCTACACCTTC.

V usage is TRBV20-1 and J usage is TRBJ1-5; D is uncertain. Looked up from germline, CDR1 is DFQATT and CDR2 is SNEGSKA (reference sequence). This CDR3 is built from 12 residues. With 5 bases removed from V and 5 bases from J, the gap between germline ends came to 10 bases. The CDR3 loop is CSASDRHQPQHF. The DNA for the CDR3 is TGCAGTGCTTCAGACCGGCATCAGCCCCAGCATTTT.

This clonotype appeared a single time. The genes are TRBV18 and TRBJ2-5, with 8 bases lining up with TRBD1. This CDR3 spans 15 amino acids. Germline V lookup: CDR1 KGHSH, CDR2 LQKENI. V trimming: 3 bases; J trimming: 4 bases; junction bases outside the gene matches: 7. CDR3 sequence: CASSPLDRDPETQYF. The CDR3, as DNA: TGTGCCAGCTCACCTTTGGACAGGGACCCAGAGACCCAGTACTTC.

This clonotype was seen more than once but under ten times. The V gene is TRBV7-9, the J gene TRBJ1-2; TRBD1 is a possible D gene (6 bases). From germline, CDR1 is SEHNR and CDR2 FQNEAQ (reference sequence). The CDR3 extends over 18 amino acids. The V end was cut by 6 bases, the J end by 6 bases, with 29 bases between. The CDR3 DNA reads as TGTGCCAGCAGACCCGTCGGGGGGCGCGCCGAGTTGATTGATGGCTACACCTTC. Residues: CASRPVGGRAELIDGYTF.

This clonotype was seen a single time. The J gene is TRBJ2-3, the V gene TRBV15, with D possibly matching TRBD1 (6 bases). Germline lookup yields CDR1 LNHNV and CDR2 YYDKDF (reference sequence). The V gene lost 0 bases and the J gene lost 2 bases, with 21 bases spanning the gap. CDR3 length equals 19 residues. The CDR3 sequence is CATSRDWGTSDKITDTQYF. Written as DNA, the CDR3 is TGTGCCACCAGCAGAGATTGGGGGACATCCGATAAAATCACAGATACGCAGTATTTT.

The sample holds a few counts of this clonotype. The rearrangement links TRBV5-1 to TRBJ1-6; TRBD1 matches at 8 bases. The CDR3 is 17 amino acids. V shed 4 bases, J shed 0 bases, and the junction held 6 bases outside the gene matches. Germline values: CDR1 SGHRS, CDR2 YFSETQ. The CDR3 nucleotides are TGCGCCAGCAGCCGACAGGGGACCAGCTCCTATAATTCACCCCTCCACTTT. It yields the protein CASSRQGTSSYNSPLHF.

This clonotype came up a few times. V gene TRBV5-5 combines with J gene TRBJ1-6; D gene ambiguous. The germline gives CDR1 SGHKS, CDR2 YYEKEE (reference sequence). This CDR3 is 12 amino acids long. V was cut by 2 bases and J by 7 bases, with 4 bases left in between. This chain's CDR3 is CASSFTNSPLHF. The CDR3 region has the DNA TGTGCCAGCAGCTTTACAAATTCACCCCTCCACTTT. Drawing the rest from reference TRBV5-5 and TRBJ1-6, the complete variable domain is DAGVTQSPTHLIKTRGQQVTLRCSPISGHKSVSWYQQVLGQGPQFIFQYYEKEERGRGNFPDRFSARQFPNYSSELNVNALLLGDSALYLCASSFTNSPLHFGNGTRLTVT.

The V gene is TRBV27, the J gene TRBJ1-2; the match to TRBD1 covers 7 bases. Unmatched junction bases numbered 10, after V lost 5 bases and J lost 4 bases. There are 15 residues in the CDR3. Looked up from germline, CDR1 is MNHEY and CDR2 is SMNVEV (reference sequence). CDR3 DNA: TGTGCCAGCAGTATAAGACAGGGCTCGGGCTATGGCTACACCTTC. Amino acids: CASSIRQGSGYGYTF.

The chain recombines TRBV11-3 with TRBJ2-1; the D is unclear. This CDR3 is 12 amino acids long. Per the germline V gene, CDR1 is SGHNT and CDR2 is YENEEA. Deletions cut 3 bases from V and 9 bases from J, with 9 bases between. The CDR3 region has the DNA TGTGCCAGCAGCTTCCATATTGGTGAGCAGTTCTTC. Encoded protein: CASSFHIGEQFF.

The chain recombines TRBV18 with TRBJ2-1; 9 positions match TRBD2. The trim removed 1 base at V and 9 bases at J, leaving 10 bases unmatched. Per the germline V gene, CDR1 is KGHSH and CDR2 is LQKENI. The CDR3 totals 16 residues. CDR3 DNA: TGTGCCAGCTCACCACGACTCGATCTAGCGGGAAGTGAGCAGTTCTTC. The encoded protein is CASSPRLDLAGSEQFF.